Listed here are 30 T cell receptor beta chains from one sample, sequenced in a study of T cell responses to AZD1222 COVID-19 vaccine. Profiling relied on immunoSEQ multiplex PCR, and the TCRdb table lists in-frame clones only, not all of them. Seen here are roughly 150,000 clones, roughly nine tenths observed once, and the top ten hold 9.3%. The specimen comprised peripheral blood, sampled 28 days after the second AZD1222 dose. All receptors derive from an adult who received the AZD1222 COVID-19 vaccine.

The J gene is TRBJ2-1, the V gene TRBV24-1; D gene unclear. CDR1 KGHDR and CDR2 SFDVKD come from the germline V gene. V was cut by 6 bases and J by 0 bases, with 5 bases left in between. CDR3 length: 13 residues. CDR3 nucleotide sequence: TGTGCCACCAGTACCAGCTCCTACAATGAGCAGTTCTTC. This translates into CATSTSSYNEQFF.

The V gene is TRBV18, the J gene TRBJ1-2; the D is unclear. The germline CDR1 and CDR2 sequences are KGHSH and LQKENI. This CDR3 has 14 amino acids. V shed 0 bases and J shed 7 bases, with 12 bases lying between them. The DNA for the CDR3 is TGTGCCAGCTCACCACCGGCACTTGAGGGTGGCTACACCTTC. Translating gives CASSPPALEGGYTF.

The gene calls are TRBV4-1 and TRBJ1-6; 8 bases agree with TRBD1. Germline V gene lookup returns CDR1 MGHRA and CDR2 YSYEKL. The V segment lost 3 bases and the J segment 10 bases; nucleotides outside the gene matches: 11. CDR3 length: 16 amino acids. CDR3 DNA sequence: TGCGCCAGCAGCCAGAGGGGGCAGGGGGCCTACTCACCCCTCCACTTT. Its translation: CASSQRGQGAYSPLHF.

The rearrangement links TRBV19 to TRBJ1-5; D possibly corresponds to TRBD1 (5 bases). There are 14 residues in the CDR3. With 4 bases removed from V and 4 bases from J, the gap between germline ends came to 11 bases. Germline V gene data show CDR1 as LNHDA and CDR2 as SQIVND (reference sequence). The CDR3 loop reads CASSSAGRNQPQHF. The CDR3 nucleotides read TGTGCCAGTAGTAGTGCAGGGAGGAATCAGCCCCAGCATTTT.

The genes are TRBV4-2 and TRBJ2-5; tentatively, D is TRBD2 (5 bases). Trimming shortened V by 1 base and J by 6 bases, and 12 bases separated the two germline ends. The CDR3 runs to 14 residues. Germline V gene data show CDR1 as LGHNA and CDR2 as YNFKEQ. CDR3 residues: CASSQAGSAKTQYF. Written as DNA, the CDR3 is TGTGCCAGCAGCCAAGCGGGGTCCGCGAAGACCCAGTACTTC.

CDR3 protein: CASQNTEAFF. The CDR3 DNA reads TGTGCCAGTCAGAACACTGAAGCTTTCTTT. V usage is TRBV2 and J usage is TRBJ1-1; no firm D call. V dropped 9 bases and J dropped 1 base, with 3 bases sitting between them. The V gene's germline CDR1 is SNHLY and CDR2 FYNNEI. The CDR3 has 10 amino acids.

The CDR3 here is CSASRPGSEQFF. Written as DNA, the CDR3 is TGCAGTGCTAGTCGGCCGGGGTCAGAGCAGTTCTTC. The chain is built from TRBV20-1 and TRBJ2-1; D possibly corresponds to TRBD2 (5 bases). The CDR3 length is 12 residues. The ends were cut back, 3 bases at V and 10 bases at J, with 13 bases in the middle. The germline gives CDR1 DFQATT, CDR2 SNEGSKA (reference sequence).

This chain uses TRBV4-1 with TRBJ1-3; TRBD1 is a possible D gene (5 bases). From germline, CDR1 is MGHRA and CDR2 YSYEKL. The CDR3 consists of 14 residues. V lost 1 base, J lost 4 bases, and 8 bases lay in between. CDR3 coding DNA: TGCGCCAGCAGCCAAGGGGGGGTCGGAAACACCATATATTTT. Its protein is CASSQGGVGNTIYF.

The chain combines TRBV11-2 with TRBJ1-3; a weak D match, TRBD1 (6 bases). Deletions cut 5 bases from V and 1 base from J, with 15 bases between. The length of the CDR3 is 16 residues. CDR1 is SGHAT, CDR2 FQNNGV, per germline. The CDR3 nucleotides are TGTGCCAGCAGCCCGGGGGCAAGCACGTCTGGAAACACCATATATTTT. Amino acid sequence: CASSPGASTSGNTIYF.

The rearrangement links TRBV7-9 to TRBJ1-2; the match to TRBD1 covers 10 bases. Unmatched junction bases numbered 7, after V lost 5 bases and J lost 4 bases. Germline lookup yields CDR1 SEHNR and CDR2 FQNEAQ (reference sequence). The CDR3 consists of 15 residues. This CDR3 is CASSPKGQGTYGYTF. As DNA, the CDR3 is TGTGCCAGCAGCCCCAAGGGACAGGGGACCTATGGCTACACCTTC.

The chain couples TRBV30 to TRBJ1-5; tentative D call: TRBD1 (5 bases). The germline V gene has CDR1 GTSNPN and CDR2 SVGIG (reference sequence). The CDR3 is 13 amino acids. Trimming removed 2 bases from V and 7 bases from J, with 12 bases in between. The CDR3 reads CAWSLLGEQPQHF. The CDR3 nucleotides read TGTGCCTGGAGTCTACTGGGGGAACAGCCCCAGCATTTT.

This clone appeared once. This chain connects TRBV12-5 to TRBJ1-1, with D perhaps TRBD1 (5 bases). V was cut by 2 bases and J by 6 bases, with 13 bases left in between. The CDR3 is 14 residues long. Germline CDR1 and CDR2: LGHNT and FRNRAP. CDR3 loop: CASGLIEGKPEAFF. Written as DNA, the CDR3 is TGTGCTAGTGGTTTGATAGAGGGGAAACCTGAAGCTTTCTTT. Full variable domain (outside the CDR3, taken from reference TRBV12-5 and TRBJ1-1): DARVTQTPRHKVTEMGQEVTMRCQPILGHNTVFWYRQTMMQGLELLAYFRNRAPLDDSGMPKDRFSAEMPDATLATLKIQPSEPRDSAVYFCASGLIEGKPEAFFGQGTRLTVV.

The gene calls are TRBV27 and TRBJ2-1, with D perhaps TRBD2 (6 bases). V was pared by 2 bases and J by 2 bases, with 13 bases between. Germline V gives CDR1 MNHEY, CDR2 SMNVEV (reference sequence). The CDR3 contains 16 residues. The CDR3 DNA is TGTGCCAGCAGTTTAAATGGCGGGGAACCCTACAATGAGCAGTTCTTC. Translating it yields CASSLNGGEPYNEQFF.

The V gene is TRBV6-2 or TRBV6-3, the J gene TRBJ2-7, with D uncertain. CDR1 and CDR2 from the germline V gene are MNHEY and SVGEGT. The CDR3 has 14 residues. Trimming pared 5 bases from V and 3 bases from J, leaving 14 bases between. The CDR3 spells CASSPHGSDYEQYV. CDR3 in DNA: TGTGCCAGCAGTCCCCACGGCAGCGACTACGAGCAGTACGTC.

DNA of the CDR3: TGTGCCAGCAGTTACTCTGGAAGGGATACTGAAGCTTTCTTT. Residues: CASSYSGRDTEAFF. The chain combines TRBV6-2 or TRBV6-3 with TRBJ1-1; no definite D call. The CDR3 is 14 residues long. V dropped 0 bases and J dropped 5 bases, with 10 bases sitting between them. CDR1 and CDR2 (germline): MNHEY, SVGEGT.

This chain joins TRBV3-1 (or the pseudogene TRBV3-2) and TRBJ1-1, with TRBD1 as a possible D gene (5 bases). Between the trimmed V and J ends, which lost 5 bases and 0 bases, there was a span of 10 bases. Germline V gives CDR1 LGHDT, CDR2 YNNKEL (reference sequence). The CDR3 has 14 residues. Here the CDR3 reads CASSSGLLNTEAFF. The DNA of the CDR3 is TGTGCCAGCAGCTCGGGACTCTTGAACACTGAAGCTTTCTTT.

V usage is TRBV18 and J usage is TRBJ1-2; D not resolved. Germline V lookup: CDR1 KGHSH, CDR2 LQKENI. Trimming shortened V by 3 bases and J by 4 bases, and 12 bases separated the two germline ends. The length of the CDR3 is 14 residues. CDR3 sequence (DNA): TGTGCCAGCTCACCCCTGGGCCGGAGCTATGGCTACACCTTC. It specifies CASSPLGRSYGYTF.

This CDR3 reads CAWQDILGGNTIYF. The CDR3 region has the DNA TGTGCCTGGCAAGATATCCTCGGGGGAAACACCATATATTTT. This sequence joins TRBV30 and TRBJ1-3, with unresolved D. Between the trimmed V and J ends, which lost 5 bases and 4 bases, there was a span of 15 bases. The CDR3 length is 14 residues. Per germline, CDR1 GTSNPN and CDR2 SVGIG (reference sequence).

This chain uses TRBV14 with TRBJ2-7, with D possibly being TRBD1 (8 bases). Germline loops: CDR1 SGHDN, CDR2 FVKESK. This CDR3 comprises 13 residues. Trimming took off 3 bases at V and 7 bases at J, with 13 bases between the two ends. CDR3 sequence (DNA): TGTGCCAGCAGCCAGTACAGGGGGGGTGAGCAGTACGTC. It translates to CASSQYRGGEQYV.

The chain links TRBV7-9 to TRBJ2-3, with D perhaps given as TRBD1 or TRBD2 (5 bases each). Germline V gene sequence: CDR1 SEHNR, CDR2 FQNEAQ (reference sequence). CDR3 length: 16 amino acids. With 2 bases removed from V and 2 bases from J, the gap between germline ends came to 14 bases. CDR3: CASSLRGGPPTDTQYF. The CDR3 nucleotides are TGTGCCAGCAGCTTACGTGGGGGACCGCCCACAGATACGCAGTATTTT.

The chain has TRBV28 and TRBJ2-5; D is perhaps TRBD2 (6 bases). Trimming left V 2 bases short and J 2 bases short, with 9 bases between. Looked up from germline, CDR1 is MDHEN and CDR2 is SYDVKM. The CDR3 is made up of 14 amino acids. The DNA of the CDR3 is TGTGCCAGCAGTTTAACAGCGGGTCAAGAGACCCAGTACTTC. Translating it yields CASSLTAGQETQYF.

The CDR3 DNA is TGCGCCAGCAGCTTGGACAGGGGCGAGCAGTTCTTC. The encoded protein is CASSLDRGEQFF. The rearrangement uses TRBV5-1 and TRBJ2-1, with 7 positions matching TRBD1. The CDR3 sequence is 12 residues long. The germline CDR1 and CDR2 sequences are SGHRS and YFSETQ. J gave up 10 bases and V 0 bases, and 1 base lay outside the gene matches. Drawing the rest from reference TRBV5-1 and TRBJ2-1, the complete variable domain is KAGVTQTPRYLIKTRGQQVTLSCSPISGHRSVSWYQQTPGQGLQFLFEYFSETQRNKGNFPGRFSGRQFSNSRSEMNVSTLELGDSALYLCASSLDRGEQFFGPGTRLTVL.

This rearrangement joins TRBV29-1 to TRBJ1-4; 7 bases match TRBD1. The J segment lost 6 bases and the V segment lost 4 bases, leaving 11 bases of the junction unmatched. Per germline, CDR1 SQVTM and CDR2 ANQGSEA. CDR3 length: 15 residues. The CDR3 nucleotides are TGCAGCGTTGTAGGGGGCGCTTCTTCTGATGAAAAACTGTTTTTT. Translation: CSVVGGASSDEKLFF.

This chain joins TRBV18 and TRBJ2-7; the match to TRBD2 covers 7 bases. V lost 2 bases to trimming and J lost 3 bases; unmatched junction nucleotides: 1. CDR1 is KGHSH, CDR2 LQKENI, per germline. The CDR3 covers 13 residues. CDR3 sequence reads: CASSPRDYYEQYF. CDR3 coding DNA: TGTGCCAGCTCACCAAGGGACTACTACGAGCAGTACTTC.

The V gene is TRBV6-5, the J gene TRBJ1-1; D gene unclear. Germline loops: CDR1 MNHEY, CDR2 SVGAGI. This CDR3 is built from 12 residues. The CDR3 region is CVTRASLTEAFF. Here the CDR3 DNA reads TGTGTCACTCGAGCGTCCCTCACTGAAGCTTTCTTT.

This clone has just a few counts. The gene calls are TRBV13 and TRBJ1-1, with a weak D call TRBD1 (6 bases). Germline V lookup: CDR1 PRHDT, CDR2 FYEKMQ (reference sequence). Trimming cost V 5 bases and J 0 bases, with 13 bases left between them. The length of the CDR3 is 15 residues. This CDR3 reads CASSPYREVNTEAFF. The DNA for the CDR3 is TGTGCCAGCAGCCCATACAGGGAAGTGAACACTGAAGCTTTCTTT.

This chain uses TRBV19 with TRBJ1-2; maybe TRBD1 (6 bases). The CDR3 extends over 14 amino acids. The germline V and J ends were trimmed by 3 bases and 4 bases, with 12 bases remaining between them. Germline CDR1 LNHDA, CDR2 SQIVND (reference sequence). CDR3 amino acids: CASSMDSQLYGYTF. DNA for the CDR3: TGTGCCAGTAGTATGGACAGCCAACTCTATGGCTACACCTTC.

This clone is classed as medium-sized. The chain joins TRBV2 to TRBJ1-5; D is unclear. Germline V gene sequence: CDR1 SNHLY, CDR2 FYNNEI. This CDR3 comprises 15 residues. V lost 4 bases to trimming and J lost 6 bases, with 16 bases between them. In DNA form, the CDR3 reads TGTGCCAGCAGTGTCGGCGGGCTGTTGGGTCAGCCCCAGCATTTT. As protein: CASSVGGLLGQPQHF.

V gene TRBV11-2 combines with J gene TRBJ1-3; D not resolved. Per germline, CDR1 SGHAT and CDR2 FQNNGV. Deletions cut 0 bases from V and 1 base from J, with 1 base between. The CDR3 consists of 13 residues. DNA for the CDR3: TGTGCCAGCAGCTTAGAGTCTGGAAACACCATATATTTT. Residues: CASSLESGNTIYF.

The V gene is TRBV3-1 (or the pseudogene TRBV3-2), the J gene TRBJ1-1, with 9 bases that match TRBD1. Looked up from germline, CDR1 is LGHDT and CDR2 is YNNKEL (reference sequence). The CDR3 runs to 15 residues. J was trimmed by 0 bases and V by 4 bases; bases with no gene match: 3. CDR3 amino acids: CASSLGTGMNTEAFF. The CDR3 region has the DNA TGTGCCAGCAGCCTCGGGACAGGGATGAACACTGAAGCTTTCTTT.